This entry is about one TCR beta chain. No antigen is known for it. This entry is derived from a study of T cells in localized non-small cell lung cancer. Study-wide results and caveats: Heterogeneity within the tumor remains possible, as just one region underwent sequencing. Uninvolved neighboring lung showed the greatest T cell clonality, exceeding tumor. Increased T cell density in blood showed an association with longer overall survival.

The method was immunoSEQ multiplex PCR; TCRdb's version includes in-frame clones alone and lacks a portion of them. The sample has 30,000 to 45,000 clones; around nine tenths are singletons. V was cut by 0 bases and J by 0 bases, with 6 bases left in between. CDR3 length equals 15 residues. The V gene's germline CDR1 is SGHTA and CDR2 FQGTGA. The input for sequencing was peripheral blood, taken before any cancer treatment. This receptor was taken from a woman aged 40-69 years with stage I lung adenocarcinoma. This rearrangement joins TRBV7-3 to TRBJ2-1; D not resolved. The CDR3 here is CASSLTVSSYNEQFF. The CDR3 coding sequence is TGTGCCAGCAGCTTAACAGTGAGCTCCTACAATGAGCAGTTCTTC.